These 20 T cell receptor beta chains were sequenced from one sample in a study of shared clonotypes between healthy human individuals. The method was immunoSEQ multiplex PCR; TCRdb's version includes in-frame clones alone and lacks a portion of them. Among roughly 2,000,000 clones listed, about 94% were seen once. CD45RO negativity and positive selection for CCR7 defined naive CD8 cells, a population that excluded terminally differentiated effector memory CD45RA+ cells. The sequenced material came from naive CD8+ T cells sorted from blood. The receptors come from a man between 18 and 29 years old in good health.

To note about this clone: This specimen includes other DNA sequences encoding the same CDR3. CDR3 protein: CASSLSTEAFF. The DNA for the CDR3 is TGTGCCAGCAGCTTGAGTACTGAAGCTTTCTTT. The chain carries TRBV5-6 and TRBJ1-1; D is unresolved. Germline V gives CDR1 SGHDT, CDR2 YYEEEE. Deletions cut 1 base from V and 5 bases from J, with 3 bases between. This CDR3 has 11 amino acids.

V gene TRBV27 combines with J gene TRBJ1-5; possibly TRBD1 for D (5 bases). The CDR3 runs 13 residues. Germline V gene sequence: CDR1 MNHEY, CDR2 SMNVEV (reference sequence). V lost 5 bases, J lost 6 bases, and 11 bases lay in between. In DNA, the CDR3 is TGTGCCAGCAGTACGGGACTGAGTCAGCCCCAGCATTTT. Its translation is CASSTGLSQPQHF.

The CDR3 loop is CASSEGGGLSGPEAFF. The CDR3, as DNA: TGTGCCAGCAGTGAAGGAGGGGGACTCTCGGGTCCTGAAGCTTTCTTT. The chain employs TRBV6-1 and TRBJ1-1, with TRBD1 as a possible D gene (6 bases). Trimming shortened V by 1 base and J by 6 bases, and 18 bases separated the two germline ends. The CDR3 is 16 amino acids. Germline V CDR1 and CDR2: MNHNS, SASEGT.

The V gene is TRBV18, the J gene TRBJ1-6; D call uncertain. V lost 3 bases and J lost 5, with 14 bases in between. The CDR3 runs to 16 residues. CDR1 is KGHSH and CDR2 is LQKENI in the germline V gene. CDR3 residues: CASSPGTEANNSPLHF. CDR3 nucleotide sequence: TGTGCCAGCTCACCCGGAACGGAGGCCAATAATTCACCCCTCCACTTT.

V usage is TRBV2 and J usage is TRBJ2-5; the match to TRBD2 covers 9 bases. This CDR3 region has 15 residues. Germline V lookup: CDR1 SNHLY, CDR2 FYNNEI. The trim removed 3 bases at V and 4 bases at J, leaving 6 bases unmatched. CDR3 region: CASSDASGELETQYF. The CDR3 DNA reads TGTGCCAGCAGTGATGCTAGCGGGGAGTTAGAGACCCAGTACTTC.

In its sample, this clone was seen once. The CDR3 sequence is CASSLPPGWEAFF. Here the CDR3 DNA reads TGTGCCAGCAGCTTGCCCCCAGGTTGGGAAGCTTTCTTT. The gene calls are TRBV7-9 and TRBJ1-1, with unresolved D. Germline CDR1 and CDR2: SEHNR and FQNEAQ (reference sequence). This CDR3 comprises 13 residues. Trimming stripped 3 bases from V and 8 bases from J, with 13 bases between.

V is TRBV5-4 and J is TRBJ2-5; TRBD2 matches 9 bases. Germline V gives CDR1 SGHNT, CDR2 YYREEE (reference sequence). There are 12 residues in the CDR3. After removal of 5 bases from V and 5 bases from J, the junction contained 1 base not matched to a gene. In nucleotides, the CDR3 is TGTGCCAGCAGGCTAGCGGGGGAGACCCAGTACTTC. Translation: CASRLAGETQYF.

The V gene is TRBV6-1, the J gene TRBJ2-7, with 7 positions matching TRBD2. The CDR3 is 13 amino acids. Trimming removed 10 bases from V and 6 bases from J; junction bases left unmatched: 12. Germline loops: CDR1 MNHNS, CDR2 SASEGT. CDR3 coding DNA: TGTGCCAACATTGGGGGGGGTACCCTCGAGCAGTACTTC. Amino acid sequence: CANIGGGTLEQYF.

The chain has TRBV5-4 and TRBJ2-7, with D maybe TRBD1 (6 bases). Trimming cost V 1 base and J 3 bases, with 11 bases left between them. The CDR3 has 14 amino acids. Germline CDR1 reads SGHNT; CDR2 reads YYREEE (reference sequence). CDR3 nucleotide sequence: TGTGCCAGCAGCTTGTCTACAGGGAACTACGAGCAGTACTTC. It specifies CASSLSTGNYEQYF.

This clone came up once. The chain carries TRBV28 and TRBJ2-5; 7 nucleotides agree with TRBD1. In germline, CDR1 is MDHEN, CDR2 SYDVKM. CDR3 length equals 16 residues. The ends lost 1 base at V and 4 bases at J; junction bases unmatched: 9. The CDR3 DNA reads TGTGCCAGCAGTTTATCCTCGGTACAGGGGCGAGAGACCCAGTACTTC. Translated: CASSLSSVQGRETQYF.

Details on this clone: This sample also contains other DNA sequences that code for the same CDR3. The gene calls are TRBV6-5 and TRBJ2-7; D is possibly TRBD2 (5 bases). The V gene lost 2 bases and the J gene lost 3 bases, with 11 bases spanning the gap. This CDR3 region has 14 residues. CDR1 is MNHEY and CDR2 is SVGAGI in the germline V gene. In DNA, the CDR3 is TGTGCCAGCAGTTACGGAGAGGGTGGCTACGAGCAGTACTTC. It specifies CASSYGEGGYEQYF.

The rearrangement uses TRBV6-1 and TRBJ1-3; a weak D match, TRBD1 (6 bases). The CDR3 is made up of 14 amino acids. Trimming cost V 8 bases and J 0 bases, with 11 bases left between them. Per germline, CDR1 MNHNS and CDR2 SASEGT. The CDR3 bases are TGTGCCAGCCCCGACAGGTCCTCTGGAAACACCATATATTTT. Translating it yields CASPDRSSGNTIYF.

The chain carries TRBV6-5 and TRBJ2-6, with unresolved D. The CDR3 is made up of 14 amino acids. The ends were cut back, 5 bases at V and 0 bases at J, with 5 bases in the middle. Germline V CDR1 and CDR2: MNHEY, SVGAGI. CDR3 sequence (DNA): TGTGCCAGCAGTGATGACTCTGGGGCCAACGTCCTGACTTTC. It is translated as CASSDDSGANVLTF.

The chain uses TRBV4-1 and TRBJ2-1, with D tentatively TRBD1 (7 bases). The length of the CDR3 is 16 residues. CDR1 MGHRA and CDR2 YSYEKL come from the germline V gene. Trimming removed 2 bases at V and 8 bases at J, with 19 bases between. CDR3: CASSQHRGGPRDEQFF. The CDR3 DNA sequence: TGCGCCAGCAGCCAACACAGGGGAGGCCCAAGGGATGAGCAGTTCTTC.

This chain links TRBV19 with TRBJ2-7; TRBD1 matches 8 bases. Trimming took 4 bases from V and 2 from J; bases not matched to a gene: 7. The length of the CDR3 is 15 residues. Germline-derived CDR1 and CDR2 are LNHDA and SQIVND (reference sequence). The CDR3: CASSTRTGNPYEQYF. DNA of the CDR3: TGTGCCAGTAGTACAAGGACAGGGAACCCCTACGAGCAGTACTTC.

The chain recombines TRBV6-5 with TRBJ2-2; D ambiguous. V lost 0 bases and J lost 9, with 8 bases in between. The CDR3 runs to 13 residues. Per germline, CDR1 MNHEY and CDR2 SVGAGI. As DNA, the CDR3 is TGTGCCAGCAGTTACTCGAACTTGCGGGAGCTGTTTTTT. This translates into CASSYSNLRELFF.

The chain is built from TRBV27 and TRBJ2-1; 12 positions agree with TRBD2. The CDR3 sequence is 15 residues long. With 3 bases clipped from V and 5 bases from J, the junction kept 2 bases outside the gene matches. Germline V gives CDR1 MNHEY, CDR2 SMNVEV (reference sequence). The DNA for the CDR3 is TGTGCCAGCAGTTTGAGACTAGCGGGGGACAATGAGCAGTTCTTC. It translates to CASSLRLAGDNEQFF.

Note on this clone: Distinct nucleotide sequences in the sample also encode this CDR3. This rearrangement joins TRBV4-3 to TRBJ2-2; maybe TRBD2 (6 bases). This CDR3 region has 14 residues. V was cut by 1 base and J by 6 bases, with 9 bases left in between. Germline loops: CDR1 LGHNA, CDR2 YSLEER. This CDR3 reads CASSQGRGSGELFF. In DNA, the CDR3 is TGCGCCAGCAGCCAAGGGAGGGGCTCCGGGGAGCTGTTTTTT.

The V gene is TRBV4-1, the J gene TRBJ1-4; 9 bases are a match to TRBD1. The CDR3 is made up of 15 amino acids. V was pared by 8 bases and J by 8 bases, with 12 bases of the junction left unmatched. CDR1 is MGHRA and CDR2 is YSYEKL in the germline V gene. The CDR3 loop reads CASRGGDRADEKLFF. In nucleotides, the CDR3 is TGCGCCAGCCGGGGTGGGGACAGGGCAGACGAAAAACTGTTTTTT.

The chain uses TRBV7-9 and TRBJ1-4, with TRBD1 matching 7 bases. The CDR3 is made up of 16 amino acids. V dropped 4 bases and J dropped 5; count of bases not matched to a gene: 10. Germline-derived CDR1 and CDR2 are SEHNR and FQNEAQ (reference sequence). This chain's CDR3 is CASSSPKDRLNEKLFF. As DNA, the CDR3 is TGTGCCAGCAGCTCCCCAAAGGACAGGTTGAATGAAAAACTGTTTTTT. Looking up the rest from reference TRBV7-9 and TRBJ1-4 gives the full variable domain: DTGVSQNPRHKITKRGQNVTFRCDPISEHNRLYWYRQTLGQGPEFLTYFQNEAQLEKSRLLSDRFSAERPKGSFSTLEIQRTEQGDSAMYLCASSSPKDRLNEKLFFGSGTQLSVL.